These 10 T cell receptor beta chains were sequenced from one sample in a study of OX40 agonist ivuxolimab in advanced cancers. Assay: immunoSEQ multiplex PCR; the TCRdb copy retains only in-frame clones and omits some. Among tens of thousands of clones, 84% were seen once, and the ten largest hold over 0.95%. The sequenced sample was CD4+ or CD8+ T cells sorted from blood, obtained in a trial of the OX40 agonist ivuxolimab. Receptors originate from an adult with an advanced solid tumor such as melanoma, head and neck, liver or kidney cancer.

This clone was counted once. The genes are TRBV18 and TRBJ2-3, with D possibly being TRBD1 (6 bases). With 2 bases removed from V and 2 bases from J, the gap between germline ends came to 8 bases. This CDR3 is 14 amino acids long. Germline CDR1 is KGHSH and CDR2 is LQKENI. The CDR3 coding sequence is TGTGCCAGCTCACCAACAGGGCCCACAGATACGCAGTATTTT. Its protein is CASSPTGPTDTQYF.

The rearrangement joins TRBV7-9 to TRBJ1-2; 7 bases map to TRBD1. Germline-derived CDR1 and CDR2 are SEHNR and FQNEAQ (reference sequence). The V and J ends lost 5 bases and 1 base, in that order; junction bases with no gene match: 4. CDR3 length equals 14 residues. CDR3 residues: CASSAPGGNYGYTF. CDR3 bases: TGTGCCAGCAGCGCCCCAGGGGGTAACTATGGCTACACCTTC. Looking up the rest from reference TRBV7-9 and TRBJ1-2 gives the full variable domain: DTGVSQNPRHKITKRGQNVTFRCDPISEHNRLYWYRQTLGQGPEFLTYFQNEAQLEKSRLLSDRFSAERPKGSFSTLEIQRTEQGDSAMYLCASSAPGGNYGYTFGSGTRLTVV.

CDR3 residues: CASSPRYRGGEKLFF. The CDR3 region has the DNA TGTGCCAGCAGCCCGAGGTACAGGGGGGGCGAAAAACTGTTTTTT. This chain uses TRBV11-2 with TRBJ1-4; 8 bases are a match to TRBD1. After removal of 5 bases from V and 8 bases from J, the junction contained 10 bases not matched to a gene. The CDR3 is 15 residues long. Looked up from germline, CDR1 is SGHAT and CDR2 is FQNNGV. Full variable domain (missing parts from reference TRBV11-2 and TRBJ1-4): EAGVAQSPRYKIIEKRQSVAFWCNPISGHATLYWYQQILGQGPKLLIQFQNNGVVDDSQLPKDRFSAERLKGVDSTLKIQPAKLEDSAVYLCASSPRYRGGEKLFFGSGTQLSVL.

The chain uses TRBV7-9 and TRBJ1-3; D gene uncertain. CDR1 is SEHNR and CDR2 is FQNEAQ in the germline V gene (reference sequence). The CDR3 loop spans 16 amino acids. V lost 5 bases and J lost 4, with 18 bases in between. DNA for the CDR3: TGTGCCAGCAGCCCGTGGACCTTCCCCGGCGGAAACACCATATATTTT. Translating gives CASSPWTFPGGNTIYF.

This clone was seen only once. The chain joins TRBV19 to TRBJ1-2, with D maybe TRBD1 (6 bases). V was cut by 3 bases and J by 5 bases, with 13 bases left in between. Germline values: CDR1 LNHDA, CDR2 SQIVND (reference sequence). This CDR3 is built from 14 residues. In nucleotides, the CDR3 is TGTGCCAGTAGTATTATAGGACAGACTTATGGCTACACCTTC. It yields the protein CASSIIGQTYGYTF.

The rearrangement joins TRBV2 to TRBJ2-3; 11 nucleotides line up with TRBD2. Germline CDR1 is SNHLY and CDR2 is FYNNEI. Unmatched junction bases numbered 8, after V lost 7 bases and J lost 8 bases. The CDR3 is made up of 14 amino acids. The CDR3 sequence: CASMGSGGASTQYF. In nucleotides, the CDR3 is TGTGCCAGCATGGGTAGCGGGGGGGCCAGTACGCAGTATTTT.

This chain joins TRBV6-6 and TRBJ1-5; a weak D match, TRBD1 (6 bases). Per germline, CDR1 MNHNY and CDR2 SVGAGI (reference sequence). V gave up 6 bases and J gave up 6 bases, with 12 bases separating them. The CDR3 runs 13 residues. In DNA, the CDR3 is TGTGCCAGCAGAGAACAGGGAGGTCAGCCCCAGCATTTT. Translated: CASREQGGQPQHF.

This chain connects TRBV28 to TRBJ1-3; D not certain. The ends were cut back, 10 bases at V and 0 bases at J, with 16 bases in the middle. The length of the CDR3 is 15 residues. Germline CDR1 MDHEN, CDR2 SYDVKM. As DNA, the CDR3 is TGTGCCACCCTACAGAGGAGGGTCTCTGGAAACACCATATATTTT. This translates into CATLQRRVSGNTIYF.

In this sample, this clone turned up once. V and J are TRBV29-1 and TRBJ2-5; 11 bases are a match to TRBD2. With 8 bases clipped from V and 4 bases from J, the junction kept 6 bases outside the gene matches. This CDR3 has 13 amino acids. The germline gives CDR1 SQVTM, CDR2 ANQGSEA. CDR3: CSLYLAGGETQYF. CDR3 coding DNA: TGCAGCTTATACCTAGCGGGGGGAGAGACCCAGTACTTC.

The CDR3 coding sequence is TGTGCCACATTCAGGGGGCAGGCTAATGAAAAACTGTTTTTT. Translating gives CATFRGQANEKLFF. V usage is TRBV6-1 and J usage is TRBJ1-4, with 8 bases matching TRBD1. The junction had 7 bases not matched to a gene; V was cut back by 10 bases and J by 3 bases. The CDR3 covers 14 residues. Per the germline V gene, CDR1 is MNHNS and CDR2 is SASEGT.